This T cell receptor beta chain was recovered during a study of CD8 T cells in ankylosing spondylitis. Study-level points and caveats: Significant enrichment of disease-linked clones was reportedly seen in matched ankylosing spondylitis synovial fluid. About 8 highly homologous variants made up a TCR beta motif that seemed to typify ankylosing spondylitis blood.

Molecular-barcoded quantitative 5'-RACE produced these TCR beta libraries. Using its own MiXCR run on the 5' RACE reads, TCRdb lists one record per CDR3 protein. Of 200,000 to 250,000 distinct CDR3 sequences detected, roughly a tenth appear once; the ten largest clones hold less than 3%. This clonotype was detected many times. Its specificity is not known. Trimming took off 3 bases at V and 3 bases at J, with 8 bases between the two ends. The germline V gene encodes CDR1 SQVTM and CDR2 ANQGSEA. The CDR3 covers 12 residues. The sequence was collected from a male donor with ankylosing spondylitis or in good health (not recorded which). Sequencing used blood, either unsorted or a sorted T cell fraction (not recorded which). J is TRBJ1-2 and V is TRBV29-1; D gene unclear. The CDR3 DNA reads TGCAGCGTTGACAGCGGGGACTATGGCTACACCTTC. Protein: CSVDSGDYGYTF.